This is a list of T cell receptor beta chains from one sample in a study of T-cell memory formation after mild COVID-19. TCRdb called the 5' RACE reads again in MiXCR, with one record for every CDR3 protein. This sample has some 110,000 distinct CDR3 sequences, with roughly 12% found just once. Sequences were obtained from PBMCs or a T cell subset sorted from them (not recorded which). These receptors were taken from an adult woman who had mild COVID-19 (a few samples of this study predate the infection). Cell type and time point are not known. The CDR3 runs from the conserved cysteine through the conserved F or W. Each record gives: CDR3 length, D gene, V gene, J gene, clone size, CDR3 protein, CDR3 DNA. D genes are given only for firm matches. Part of the rows lack a size; the others show once, few, many or a class for expanded clones.

len: 14; d_gene: .; v_gene: TRBV6-5; j_gene: TRBJ1-3; abundance: .; CDR3aa: CASRMGPSGNTIYF; CDR3nt: TGTGCCAGCAGGATGGGGCCTTCGGGAAACACCATATATTTT
len: 16; d_gene: TRBD1; v_gene: TRBV6-1; j_gene: TRBJ1-2; abundance: .; CDR3aa: CASSVGPGQGAFGYTF; CDR3nt: TGTGCCAGCAGTGTCGGACCGGGACAGGGGGCGTTCGGCTACACCTTC
len: 15; d_gene: TRBD2; v_gene: TRBV11-2; j_gene: TRBJ2-7; abundance: .; CDR3aa: CASSLGSGGAGEQYF; CDR3nt: TGTGCCAGCAGCTTAGGTAGCGGGGGGGCCGGGGAGCAGTACTTC
len: 14; d_gene: .; v_gene: TRBV24-1; j_gene: TRBJ2-3; abundance: few; CDR3aa: CATSEGTGTGTQYF; CDR3nt: TGTGCCACCAGTGAAGGGACGGGCACAGGTACGCAGTATTTT
len: 15; d_gene: .; v_gene: TRBV4-1; j_gene: TRBJ2-3; abundance: .; CDR3aa: CASSQEVGGPDTQYF; CDR3nt: TGCGCCAGCAGCCAAGAGGTGGGGGGGCCAGATACGCAGTATTTT
len: 13; d_gene: .; v_gene: TRBV7-8; j_gene: TRBJ2-7; abundance: .; CDR3aa: CASSLDGPYEQYF; CDR3nt: TGTGCCAGCAGCTTAGACGGACCCTACGAGCAGTACTTC
len: 13; d_gene: .; v_gene: TRBV29-1; j_gene: TRBJ1-2; abundance: .; CDR3aa: CSVLQGENYGYTF; CDR3nt: TGCAGCGTTTTACAGGGTGAAAACTATGGCTACACCTTC
len: 16; d_gene: .; v_gene: TRBV7-2; j_gene: TRBJ2-3; abundance: .; CDR3aa: CASSPSGQGSTDTQYF; CDR3nt: TGTGCCAGCAGCCCCTCCGGGCAGGGGAGCACAGATACGCAGTATTTT
len: 18; d_gene: .; v_gene: TRBV7-2; j_gene: TRBJ2-3; abundance: few; CDR3aa: CASSLAGLGSGLFDTQYF; CDR3nt: TGTGCCAGCAGCTTAGCCGGTTTGGGTAGCGGTTTGTTCGATACGCAGTATTTT
len: 13; d_gene: .; v_gene: TRBV29-1; j_gene: TRBJ2-5; abundance: .; CDR3aa: CSVEDTYQETQYF; CDR3nt: TGCAGCGTTGAGGACACGTACCAAGAGACCCAGTACTTC
len: 14; d_gene: .; v_gene: TRBV9; j_gene: TRBJ2-2; abundance: few; CDR3aa: CASSASGLTGELFF; CDR3nt: TGTGCCAGCAGCGCCTCAGGGTTAACCGGGGAGCTGTTTTTT
len: 15; d_gene: TRBD1; v_gene: TRBV5-6; j_gene: TRBJ2-7; abundance: few; CDR3aa: CASSFGTGSPNEQYF; CDR3nt: TGTGCCAGCAGCTTCGGGACAGGGTCTCCCAACGAGCAGTACTTC
len: 14; d_gene: .; v_gene: TRBV29-1; j_gene: TRBJ2-1; abundance: many; CDR3aa: CSVDDRSTYNEQFF; CDR3nt: TGCAGCGTTGATGACAGGAGTACCTACAATGAGCAGTTCTTC
len: 15; d_gene: .; v_gene: TRBV24-1; j_gene: TRBJ1-4; abundance: few; CDR3aa: CATSSRSPTGEKLFF; CDR3nt: TGTGCCACCAGTTCGAGATCGCCAACGGGTGAAAAACTGTTTTTT
len: 14; d_gene: .; v_gene: TRBV4-1; j_gene: TRBJ2-1; abundance: few; CDR3aa: CASSLPTSPTEQFF; CDR3nt: TGCGCCAGCAGCCTTCCAACTAGTCCGACTGAGCAGTTCTTC
len: 16; d_gene: .; v_gene: TRBV7-6; j_gene: TRBJ2-6; abundance: .; CDR3aa: CASSLAEGYGANVLTF; CDR3nt: TGTGCCAGCAGCTTAGCAGAGGGGTACGGGGCCAACGTCCTGACTTTC
len: 14; d_gene: .; v_gene: TRBV7-7; j_gene: TRBJ2-7; abundance: .; CDR3aa: CASSLGGAGDEQYF; CDR3nt: TGTGCTAGCAGCTTAGGAGGGGCAGGGGACGAGCAGTACTTC
len: 14; d_gene: .; v_gene: TRBV6-5; j_gene: TRBJ1-4; abundance: .; CDR3aa: CASSYGTGREKLFF; CDR3nt: TGTGCCAGCAGTTATGGGACCGGGCGTGAAAAACTGTTTTTT
len: 12; d_gene: .; v_gene: TRBV7-9; j_gene: TRBJ2-7; abundance: few; CDR3aa: CASSDTSYEQYF; CDR3nt: TGTGCCAGCAGCGATACTAGCTACGAGCAGTACTTC
len: 15; d_gene: .; v_gene: TRBV7-9; j_gene: TRBJ2-5; abundance: .; CDR3aa: CASSLGAGPQETQYF; CDR3nt: TGTGCCAGCAGCTTAGGAGCGGGCCCGCAAGAGACCCAGTACTTC
len: 16; d_gene: TRBD2; v_gene: TRBV7-8; j_gene: TRBJ2-3; abundance: many; CDR3aa: CASSALAGYATDTQYF; CDR3nt: TGTGCCAGCAGCGCGTTAGCGGGATATGCCACAGATACGCAGTATTTT
len: 13; d_gene: .; v_gene: TRBV27; j_gene: TRBJ2-7; abundance: few; CDR3aa: CASSLVGVDEQYF; CDR3nt: TGTGCCAGCAGTTTGGTTGGGGTTGATGAGCAGTACTTC
len: 18; d_gene: TRBD2; v_gene: TRBV27; j_gene: TRBJ2-3; abundance: few; CDR3aa: CASTIFSGGKFRADTQYF; CDR3nt: TGTGCCAGCACTATTTTTAGCGGGGGAAAATTCAGGGCAGATACGCAGTATTTT
len: 15; d_gene: TRBD2; v_gene: TRBV9; j_gene: TRBJ2-7; abundance: few; CDR3aa: CASSAIAGAYDEQYF; CDR3nt: TGTGCCAGCAGCGCGATAGCGGGAGCGTACGACGAGCAGTACTTC